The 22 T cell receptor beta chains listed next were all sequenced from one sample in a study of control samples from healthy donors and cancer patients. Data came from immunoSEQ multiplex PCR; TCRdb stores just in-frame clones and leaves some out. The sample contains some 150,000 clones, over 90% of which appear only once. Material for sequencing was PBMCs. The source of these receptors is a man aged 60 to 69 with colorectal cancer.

DNA for the CDR3: TGTGCCAGCACCTCCGGAACGGGGGAATACAATGAGCAGTTCTTC. The encoded protein is CASTSGTGEYNEQFF. The rearrangement links TRBV27 to TRBJ2-1, with TRBD2 as a possible D gene (6 bases). The V end was cut by 7 bases, the J end by 4 bases, with 17 bases between. CDR3 length: 15 amino acids. Germline loops: CDR1 MNHEY, CDR2 SMNVEV (reference sequence).

The CDR3 protein is CASSLGGTSGGSADTQYF. The CDR3 coding sequence is TGTGCCAGCAGCTTAGGAGGGACTAGCGGGGGATCCGCAGATACGCAGTATTTT. This chain joins TRBV13 and TRBJ2-3, with TRBD2 identical over 14 bases. Germline values: CDR1 PRHDT, CDR2 FYEKMQ (reference sequence). This CDR3 has 18 residues. J gave up 4 bases and V 0 bases, and 6 bases lay outside the gene matches.

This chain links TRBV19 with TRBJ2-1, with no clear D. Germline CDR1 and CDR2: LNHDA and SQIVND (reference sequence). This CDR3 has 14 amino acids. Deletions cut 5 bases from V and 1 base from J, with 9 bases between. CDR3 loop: CASSPQPSYNEQFF. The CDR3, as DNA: TGTGCCAGTAGTCCACAGCCGTCCTACAATGAGCAGTTCTTC. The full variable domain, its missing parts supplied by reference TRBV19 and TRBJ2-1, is DGGITQSPKYLFRKEGQNVTLSCEQNLNHDAMYWYRQDPGQGLRLIYYSQIVNDFQKGDIAEGYSVSREKKESFPLTVTSAQKNPTAFYLCASSPQPSYNEQFFGPGTRLTVL.

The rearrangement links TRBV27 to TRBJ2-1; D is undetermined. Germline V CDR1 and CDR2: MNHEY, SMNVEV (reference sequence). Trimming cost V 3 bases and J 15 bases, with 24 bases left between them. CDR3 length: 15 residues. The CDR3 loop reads CASSLVVVPYERMFF. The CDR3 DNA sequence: TGTGCCAGCAGTTTGGTGGTGGTCCCCTACGAAAGGATGTTCTTC.

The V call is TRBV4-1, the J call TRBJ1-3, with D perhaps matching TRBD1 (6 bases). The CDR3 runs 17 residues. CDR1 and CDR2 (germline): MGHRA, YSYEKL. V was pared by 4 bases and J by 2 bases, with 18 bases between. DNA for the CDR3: TGCGCCAGCAGCCGGTCGACCGGGGGCAGTACTGGAAACACCATATATTTT. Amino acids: CASSRSTGGSTGNTIYF.

The chain's CDR3 is CASSGQGDTEAFF. The CDR3 DNA sequence: TGCGCCAGCAGCGGACAGGGGGACACTGAAGCTTTCTTT. The gene calls are TRBV5-1 and TRBJ1-1, with 10 positions matching TRBD1. CDR3 length: 13 residues. Germline lookup yields CDR1 SGHRS and CDR2 YFSETQ. Trimming at V came to 4 bases and at J to 3 bases, leaving 0 bases not matched to a gene.

The CDR3 loop reads CASSPESGSTDTQYF. CDR3 in DNA: TGCGCCAGCAGCCCTGAAAGCGGGAGCACAGATACGCAGTATTTT. The gene calls are TRBV4-1 and TRBJ2-3; D might be TRBD2 (6 bases). This CDR3 comprises 15 residues. V lost 4 bases and J lost 0, with 11 bases in between. Germline CDR1 reads MGHRA; CDR2 reads YSYEKL.

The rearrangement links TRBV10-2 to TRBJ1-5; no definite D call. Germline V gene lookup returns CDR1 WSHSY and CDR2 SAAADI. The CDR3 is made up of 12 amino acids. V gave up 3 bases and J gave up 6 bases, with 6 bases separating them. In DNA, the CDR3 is TGCGCCAGCAGTGAAGTTGGTCAGCCCCAGCATTTT. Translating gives CASSEVGQPQHF.

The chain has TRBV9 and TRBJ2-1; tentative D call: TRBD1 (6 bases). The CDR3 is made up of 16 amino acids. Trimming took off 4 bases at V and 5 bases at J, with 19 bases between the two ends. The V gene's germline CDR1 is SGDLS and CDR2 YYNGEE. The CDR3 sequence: CASSRSWGRDHNEQFF. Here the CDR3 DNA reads TGTGCCAGCAGCCGTAGCTGGGGGCGCGACCACAATGAGCAGTTCTTC.

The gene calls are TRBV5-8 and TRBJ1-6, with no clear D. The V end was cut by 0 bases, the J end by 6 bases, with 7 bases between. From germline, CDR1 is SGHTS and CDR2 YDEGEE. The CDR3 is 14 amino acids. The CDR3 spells CASSLGSRNSPLHF. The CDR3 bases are TGTGCCAGCAGCTTGGGTTCCCGTAATTCACCCCTCCACTTT.

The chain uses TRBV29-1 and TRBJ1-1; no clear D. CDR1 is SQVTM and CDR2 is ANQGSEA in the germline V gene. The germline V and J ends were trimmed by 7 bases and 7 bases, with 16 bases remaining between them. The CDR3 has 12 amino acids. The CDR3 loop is CSGRSPSDEAFF. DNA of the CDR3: TGCAGCGGCCGATCCCCGAGTGATGAAGCTTTCTTT. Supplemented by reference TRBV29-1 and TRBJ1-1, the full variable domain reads SAVISQKPSRDICQRGTSLTIQCQVDSQVTMMFWYRQQPGQSLTLIATANQGSEATYESGFVIDKFPISRPNLTFSTLTVSNMSPEDSSIYLCSGRSPSDEAFFGQGTRLTVV.

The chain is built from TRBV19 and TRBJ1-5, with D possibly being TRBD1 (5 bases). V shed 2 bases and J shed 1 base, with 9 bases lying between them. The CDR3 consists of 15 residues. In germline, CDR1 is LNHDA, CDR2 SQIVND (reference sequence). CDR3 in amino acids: CASSIIEGSNQPQHF. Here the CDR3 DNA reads TGTGCCAGTAGTATAATCGAGGGGAGCAATCAGCCCCAGCATTTT.

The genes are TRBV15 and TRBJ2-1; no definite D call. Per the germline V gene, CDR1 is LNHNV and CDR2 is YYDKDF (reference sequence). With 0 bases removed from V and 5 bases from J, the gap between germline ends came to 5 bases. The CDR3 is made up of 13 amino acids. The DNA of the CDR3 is TGTGCCACCAGCAGAGATTTCAACAATGAGCAGTTCTTC. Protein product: CATSRDFNNEQFF. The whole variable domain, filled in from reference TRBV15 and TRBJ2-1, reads DAMVIQNPRYQVTQFGKPVTLSCSQTLNHNVMYWYQQKSSQAPKLLFHYYDKDFNNEADTPDNFQSRRPNTSFCFLDIRSPGLGDTAMYLCATSRDFNNEQFFGPGTRLTVL.

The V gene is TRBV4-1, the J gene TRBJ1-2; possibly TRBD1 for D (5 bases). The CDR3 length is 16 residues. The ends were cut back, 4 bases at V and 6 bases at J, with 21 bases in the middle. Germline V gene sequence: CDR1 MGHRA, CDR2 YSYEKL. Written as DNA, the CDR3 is TGCGCCAGCAGCCCAGCATTGGGGTCAGGGATCCATGGCTACACCTTC. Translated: CASSPALGSGIHGYTF.

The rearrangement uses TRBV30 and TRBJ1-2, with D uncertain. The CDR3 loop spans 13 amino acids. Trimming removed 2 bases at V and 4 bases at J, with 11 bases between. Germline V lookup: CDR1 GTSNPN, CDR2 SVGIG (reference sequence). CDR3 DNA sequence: TGTGCCTGGAGTCCGGGTGCGGGCTATGGCTACACCTTC. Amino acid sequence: CAWSPGAGYGYTF.

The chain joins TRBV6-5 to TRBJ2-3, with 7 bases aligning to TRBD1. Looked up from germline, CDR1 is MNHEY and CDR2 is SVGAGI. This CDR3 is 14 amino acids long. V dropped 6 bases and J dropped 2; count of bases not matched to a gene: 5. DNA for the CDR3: TGTGCCAGCAGACGGACAGGACCCACAGATACGCAGTATTTT. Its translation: CASRRTGPTDTQYF.

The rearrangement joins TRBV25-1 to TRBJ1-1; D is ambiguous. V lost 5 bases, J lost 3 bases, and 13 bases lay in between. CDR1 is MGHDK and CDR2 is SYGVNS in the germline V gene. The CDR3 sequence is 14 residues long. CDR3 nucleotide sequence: TGTGCCAGCAGTCAATTCGGTGGGGACACTGAAGCTTTCTTT. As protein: CASSQFGGDTEAFF.

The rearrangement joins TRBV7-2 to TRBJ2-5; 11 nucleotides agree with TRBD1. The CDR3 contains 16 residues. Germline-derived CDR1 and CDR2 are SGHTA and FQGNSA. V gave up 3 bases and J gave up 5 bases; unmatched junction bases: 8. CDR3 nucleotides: TGTGCCAGCAGCTTCCTTGGACAGGGGGCCGGGGAGACCCAGTACTTC. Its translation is CASSFLGQGAGETQYF.

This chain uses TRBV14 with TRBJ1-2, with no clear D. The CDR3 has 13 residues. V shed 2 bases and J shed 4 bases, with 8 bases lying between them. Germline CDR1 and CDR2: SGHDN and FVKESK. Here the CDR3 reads CASSQSRGYGYTF. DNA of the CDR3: TGTGCCAGCAGCCAATCTCGTGGCTATGGCTACACCTTC.

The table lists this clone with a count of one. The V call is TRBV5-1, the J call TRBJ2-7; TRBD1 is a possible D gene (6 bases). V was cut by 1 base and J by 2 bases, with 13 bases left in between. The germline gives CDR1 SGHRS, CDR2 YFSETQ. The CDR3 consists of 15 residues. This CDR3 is CASSLLSTGAYEQYF. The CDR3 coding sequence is TGCGCCAGCAGCTTGCTGTCGACAGGAGCCTACGAGCAGTACTTC. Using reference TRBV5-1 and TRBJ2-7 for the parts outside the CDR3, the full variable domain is KAGVTQTPRYLIKTRGQQVTLSCSPISGHRSVSWYQQTPGQGLQFLFEYFSETQRNKGNFPGRFSGRQFSNSRSEMNVSTLELGDSALYLCASSLLSTGAYEQYFGPGTRLTVT.

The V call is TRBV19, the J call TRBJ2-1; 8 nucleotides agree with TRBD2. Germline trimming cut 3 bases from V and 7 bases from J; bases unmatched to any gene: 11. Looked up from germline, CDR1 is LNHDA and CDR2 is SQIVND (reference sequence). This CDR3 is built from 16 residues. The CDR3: CASSMEAGAPGNEQFF. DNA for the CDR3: TGTGCCAGTAGTATGGAAGCGGGGGCCCCGGGGAATGAGCAGTTCTTC.

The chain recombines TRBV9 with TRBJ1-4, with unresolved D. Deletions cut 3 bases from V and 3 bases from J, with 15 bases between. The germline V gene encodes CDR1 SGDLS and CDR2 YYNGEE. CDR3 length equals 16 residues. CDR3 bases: TGTGCCAGCAGCGCTGGAGGAGGAAAAGCTAATGAAAAACTGTTTTTT. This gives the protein CASSAGGGKANEKLFF.